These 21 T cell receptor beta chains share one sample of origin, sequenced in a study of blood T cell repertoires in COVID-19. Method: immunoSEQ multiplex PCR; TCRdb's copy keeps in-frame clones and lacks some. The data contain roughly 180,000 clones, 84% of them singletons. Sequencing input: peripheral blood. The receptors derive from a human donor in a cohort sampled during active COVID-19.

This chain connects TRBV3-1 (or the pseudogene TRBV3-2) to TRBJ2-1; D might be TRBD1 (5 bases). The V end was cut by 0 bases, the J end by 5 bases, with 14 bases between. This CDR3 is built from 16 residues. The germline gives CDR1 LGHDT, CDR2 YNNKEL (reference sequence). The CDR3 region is CASSQDSRAGNNEQFF. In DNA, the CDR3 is TGTGCCAGCAGCCAAGATAGCAGGGCCGGAAACAATGAGCAGTTCTTC.

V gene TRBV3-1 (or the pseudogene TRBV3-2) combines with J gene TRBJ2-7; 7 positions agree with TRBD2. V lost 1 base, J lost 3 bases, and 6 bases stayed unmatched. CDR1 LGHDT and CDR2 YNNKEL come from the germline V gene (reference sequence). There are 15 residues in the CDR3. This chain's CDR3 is CASSQVGRGGYEQYF. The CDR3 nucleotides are TGTGCCAGCAGCCAAGTGGGGAGGGGAGGCTACGAGCAGTACTTC.

The DNA for the CDR3 is TGTGCCAGTAGTATAGGACAGGGCGCCTATGGCTACACCTTC. This encodes CASSIGQGAYGYTF. This chain connects TRBV19 to TRBJ1-2, with TRBD1 matching 7 bases. J was trimmed by 4 bases and V by 1 base; bases with no gene match: 3. The CDR3 extends over 14 amino acids. Germline V gene data show CDR1 as LNHDA and CDR2 as SQIVND (reference sequence).

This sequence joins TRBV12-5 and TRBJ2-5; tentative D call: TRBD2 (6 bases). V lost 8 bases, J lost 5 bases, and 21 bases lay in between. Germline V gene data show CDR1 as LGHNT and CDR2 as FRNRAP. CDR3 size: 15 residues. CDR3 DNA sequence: TGTGCTAGTATCACGGGGCTAGCGTCGATCGAGACCCAGTACTTC. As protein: CASITGLASIETQYF.

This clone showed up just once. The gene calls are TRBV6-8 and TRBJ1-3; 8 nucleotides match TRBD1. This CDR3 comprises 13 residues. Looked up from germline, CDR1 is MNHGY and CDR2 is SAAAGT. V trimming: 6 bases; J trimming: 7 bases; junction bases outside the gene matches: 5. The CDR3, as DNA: TGTGCCAGCAGATCGGACAGGGAGAACACCATATATTTT. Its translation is CASRSDRENTIYF.

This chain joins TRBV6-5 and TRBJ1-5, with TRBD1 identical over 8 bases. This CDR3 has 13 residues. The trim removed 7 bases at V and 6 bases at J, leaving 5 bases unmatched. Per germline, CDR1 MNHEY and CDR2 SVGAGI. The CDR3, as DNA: TGTGCCAGCACCAGGGGGCAGGGTCAGCCCCAGCATTTT. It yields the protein CASTRGQGQPQHF.

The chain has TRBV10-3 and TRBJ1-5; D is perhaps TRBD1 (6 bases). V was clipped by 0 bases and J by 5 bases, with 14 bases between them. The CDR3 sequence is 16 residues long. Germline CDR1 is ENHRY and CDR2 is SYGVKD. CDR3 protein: CAISESGQGYDQPQHF. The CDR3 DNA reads TGTGCCATCAGTGAGTCTGGGCAGGGGTACGATCAGCCCCAGCATTTT.

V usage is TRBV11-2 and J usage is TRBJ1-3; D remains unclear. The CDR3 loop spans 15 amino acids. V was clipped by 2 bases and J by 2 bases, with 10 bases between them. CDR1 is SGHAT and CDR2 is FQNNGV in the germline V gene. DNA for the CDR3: TGTGCCAGCAGCTTATTCCGGGAAACTGGAAACACCATATATTTT. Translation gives CASSLFRETGNTIYF.

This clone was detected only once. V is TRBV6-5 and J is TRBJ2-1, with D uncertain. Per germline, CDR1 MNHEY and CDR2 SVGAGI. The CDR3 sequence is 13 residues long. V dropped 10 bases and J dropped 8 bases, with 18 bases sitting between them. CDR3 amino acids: CATRSRVVDEQFF. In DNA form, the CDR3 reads TGTGCCACCAGGTCCCGGGTCGTCGATGAGCAGTTCTTC.

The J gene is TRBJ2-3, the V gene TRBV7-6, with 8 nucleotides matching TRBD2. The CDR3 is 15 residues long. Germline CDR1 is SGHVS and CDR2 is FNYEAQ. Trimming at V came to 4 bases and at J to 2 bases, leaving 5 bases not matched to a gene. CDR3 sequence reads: CASSSGGGNTDTQYF. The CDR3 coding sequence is TGTGCCAGCAGCTCCGGGGGGGGGAACACAGATACGCAGTATTTT.

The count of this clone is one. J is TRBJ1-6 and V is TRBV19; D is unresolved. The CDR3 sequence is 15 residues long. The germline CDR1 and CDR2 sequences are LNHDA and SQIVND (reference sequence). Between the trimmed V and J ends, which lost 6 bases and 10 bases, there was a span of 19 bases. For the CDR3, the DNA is TGTGCCAGTAGAGTAGACGGAGGGTCAGGATCACCCCTCCACTTT. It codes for CASRVDGGSGSPLHF.

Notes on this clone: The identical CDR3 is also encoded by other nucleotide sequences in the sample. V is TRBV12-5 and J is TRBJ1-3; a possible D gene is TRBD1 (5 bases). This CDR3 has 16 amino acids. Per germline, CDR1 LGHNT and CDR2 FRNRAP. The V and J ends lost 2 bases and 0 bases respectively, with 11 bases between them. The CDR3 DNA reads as TGTGCTAGTGGTTTGCCCCGGGACTCCTCTGGAAACACCATATATTTT. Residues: CASGLPRDSSGNTIYF.

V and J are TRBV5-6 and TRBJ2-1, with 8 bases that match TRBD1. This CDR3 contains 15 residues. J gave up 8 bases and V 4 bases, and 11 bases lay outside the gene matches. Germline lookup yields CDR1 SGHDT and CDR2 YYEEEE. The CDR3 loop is CASSTPGQERDEQFF. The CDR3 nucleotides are TGTGCCAGCAGCACACCGGGACAGGAAAGAGATGAGCAGTTCTTC.

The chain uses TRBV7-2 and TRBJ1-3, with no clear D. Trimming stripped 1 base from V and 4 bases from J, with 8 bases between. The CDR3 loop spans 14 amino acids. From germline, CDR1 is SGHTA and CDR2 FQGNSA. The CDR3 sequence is CASSLETYGNTIYF. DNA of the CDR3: TGTGCCAGCAGCTTAGAGACATACGGAAACACCATATATTTT. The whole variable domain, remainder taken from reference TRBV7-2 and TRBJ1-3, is GAGVSQSPSNKVTEKGKDVELRCDPISGHTALYWYRQSLGQGLEFLIYFQGNSAPDKSGLPSDRFSAERTGGSVSTLTIQRTQQEDSAVYLCASSLETYGNTIYFGEGSWLTVV.

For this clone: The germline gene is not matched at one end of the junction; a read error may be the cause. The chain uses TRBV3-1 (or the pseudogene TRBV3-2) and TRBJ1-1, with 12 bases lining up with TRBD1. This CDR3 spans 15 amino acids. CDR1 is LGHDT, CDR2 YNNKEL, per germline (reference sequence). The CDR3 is CASRQVGTGGSGAFF. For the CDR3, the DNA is TGTGCCAGCAGGCAAGTAGGGACAGGGGGCTCGGGGGCTTTCTTT.

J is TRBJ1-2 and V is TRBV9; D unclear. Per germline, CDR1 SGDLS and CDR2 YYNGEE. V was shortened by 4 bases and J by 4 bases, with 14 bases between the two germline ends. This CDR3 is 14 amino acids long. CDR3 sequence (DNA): TGTGCCAGCAGCCCCCCGCGGGAAAGCTATGGCTACACCTTC. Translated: CASSPPRESYGYTF.

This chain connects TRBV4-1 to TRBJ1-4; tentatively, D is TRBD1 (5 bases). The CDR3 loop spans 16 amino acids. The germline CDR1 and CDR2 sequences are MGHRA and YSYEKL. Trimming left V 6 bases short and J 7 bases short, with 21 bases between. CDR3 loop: CASRGTPFINGEKLFF. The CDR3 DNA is TGCGCCAGCAGAGGGACTCCTTTCATTAACGGTGAAAAACTGTTTTTT.

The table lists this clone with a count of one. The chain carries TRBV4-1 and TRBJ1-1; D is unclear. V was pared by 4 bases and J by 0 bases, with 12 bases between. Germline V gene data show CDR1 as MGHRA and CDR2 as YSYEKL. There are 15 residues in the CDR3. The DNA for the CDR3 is TGCGCCAGCAGCCCCCACTCGAGGTTGAACACTGAAGCTTTCTTT. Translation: CASSPHSRLNTEAFF.

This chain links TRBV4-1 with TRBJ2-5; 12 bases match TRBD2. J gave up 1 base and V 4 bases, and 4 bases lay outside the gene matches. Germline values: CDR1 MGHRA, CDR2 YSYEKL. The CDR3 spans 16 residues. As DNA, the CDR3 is TGCGCCAGCAGCCTTCGGACTAGCGGGGCCCAAGAGACCCAGTACTTC. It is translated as CASSLRTSGAQETQYF.

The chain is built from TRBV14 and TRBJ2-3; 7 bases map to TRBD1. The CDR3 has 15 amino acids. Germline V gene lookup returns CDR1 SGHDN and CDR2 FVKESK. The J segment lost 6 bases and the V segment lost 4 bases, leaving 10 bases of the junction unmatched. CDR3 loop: CASSPRDSLVDTQYF. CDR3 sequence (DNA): TGTGCCAGCAGCCCACGGGACAGCCTAGTGGATACGCAGTATTTT.

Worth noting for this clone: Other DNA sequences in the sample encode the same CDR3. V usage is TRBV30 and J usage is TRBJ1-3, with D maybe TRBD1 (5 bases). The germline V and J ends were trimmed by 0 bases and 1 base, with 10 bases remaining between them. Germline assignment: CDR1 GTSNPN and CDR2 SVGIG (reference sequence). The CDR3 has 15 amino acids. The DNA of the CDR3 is TGTGCCTGGAGTGTAGGGCAGGGTTCTGGAAACACCATATATTTT. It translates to CAWSVGQGSGNTIYF.